This T cell receptor (beta chain) was profiled in a study of blood T cells in healthy people across ages. CDR1 LGHNA and CDR2 YNFKEQ come from the germline V gene. The germline V and J ends were trimmed by 1 base and 4 bases, with 10 bases remaining between them. The CDR3 is 15 residues long. It was with a sample-barcoded 5' primer and a J-beta primer mix that a second PCR of roughly 7 to 12 cycles was run. TCRdb fed the 5' RACE reads into MiXCR, producing one record per CDR3 protein. The data show 1.5 million to 2 million distinct CDR3 sequences, roughly 49% seen once. The gene calls are TRBV4-2 and TRBJ1-4; D unclear. This TCR was sampled from a woman between 40 and 50 years old in good health. Input material: blood. The DNA for the CDR3 is TGTGCCAGCAGCCAAGTCGCTCAGATTAATGAAAAACTGTTTTTT. Its protein product is CASSQVAQINEKLFF.